Listed here are 32 T cell receptor beta chains from one sample, sequenced in a study of blood T cell repertoires in COVID-19. Data came from immunoSEQ multiplex PCR; TCRdb stores just in-frame clones and leaves some out. This sample has around 69,000 clones, with approximately 88% found just once. The sequenced sample consisted of peripheral blood. The receptors come from a man aged 50-59 years with active COVID-19.

In nucleotides, the CDR3 is TGTGCCAGCTCACCACAACAGGGAACCGGGGAGCTGTTTTTT. This gives the protein CASSPQQGTGELFF. The chain carries TRBV18 and TRBJ2-2; maybe TRBD1 (6 bases). The ends were cut back, 1 base at V and 5 bases at J, with 8 bases in the middle. The length of the CDR3 is 14 residues. Germline loops: CDR1 KGHSH, CDR2 LQKENI.

This clone was found a few times. V is TRBV5-4 and J is TRBJ1-2; D uncertain. CDR3 length: 14 amino acids. The ends were cut back, 1 base at V and 4 bases at J, with 11 bases in the middle. Germline CDR1 SGHNT, CDR2 YYREEE (reference sequence). DNA for the CDR3: TGTGCCAGCAGCTTGCCGGCGGGGAGCTATGGCTACACCTTC. Translating gives CASSLPAGSYGYTF.

V is TRBV12-5 and J is TRBJ1-4; D unclear. The V gene lost 7 bases and the J gene lost 6 bases, with 9 bases spanning the gap. The CDR3 has 12 residues. Germline values: CDR1 LGHNT, CDR2 FRNRAP. The CDR3 is CASAPGYEKLFF. The DNA of the CDR3 is TGTGCTAGTGCTCCAGGATATGAAAAACTGTTTTTT.

This clone was seen once. The chain joins TRBV12-3 or TRBV12-4 to TRBJ1-3, with D uncertain. Trimming stripped 6 bases from V and 8 bases from J, with 8 bases between. There are 11 residues in the CDR3. CDR3 sequence: CASSLVDTIYF. In DNA form, the CDR3 reads TGTGCCAGCAGCCTAGTGGACACCATATATTTT.

The rearrangement links TRBV7-2 to TRBJ1-2; D may be TRBD1 (5 bases). Between the trimmed V and J ends, which lost 2 bases and 4 bases, there was a span of 8 bases. The CDR3 extends over 13 amino acids. Germline V gene sequence: CDR1 SGHTA, CDR2 FQGNSA. CDR3: CASSLTGGYGYTF. As DNA, the CDR3 is TGTGCCAGCAGCTTAACAGGTGGCTATGGCTACACCTTC.

This chain connects TRBV7-2 to TRBJ2-7; TRBD1 matches at 8 bases. Germline V gene data show CDR1 as SGHTA and CDR2 as FQGNSA. V shed 8 bases and J 4 bases; nucleotides not matched to a gene: 4. CDR3 length: 12 residues. The DNA of the CDR3 is TGTGCCAGCTCGAGACAGGGGTACGAGCAGTACTTC. Protein: CASSRQGYEQYF.

The rearrangement uses TRBV2 and TRBJ2-7; TRBD1 matches 8 bases. Germline lookup yields CDR1 SNHLY and CDR2 FYNNEI. The junction had 19 bases not matched to a gene; V was cut back by 7 bases and J by 5 bases. This CDR3 has 17 residues. The CDR3 sequence is CASKTGPSTGVNNEQYF. In DNA form, the CDR3 reads TGTGCCAGCAAAACCGGACCATCGACAGGGGTGAACAACGAGCAGTACTTC.

The genes are TRBV9 and TRBJ2-5; 12 nucleotides match TRBD1. The CDR3 sequence is 15 residues long. Trimming removed 4 bases from V and 5 bases from J; junction bases left unmatched: 6. Germline V gene sequence: CDR1 SGDLS, CDR2 YYNGEE. CDR3 residues: CASSPAGTGGETQYF. Written as DNA, the CDR3 is TGTGCCAGCAGCCCAGCCGGGACAGGGGGCGAGACCCAGTACTTC.

This chain joins TRBV5-4 and TRBJ2-7; weak D call: TRBD2 (5 bases). Trimming shortened V by 0 bases and J by 2 bases, and 12 bases separated the two germline ends. This CDR3 comprises 15 residues. CDR1 and CDR2 (germline): SGHNT, YYREEE (reference sequence). Written as DNA, the CDR3 is TGTGCCAGCAGCTTGGTGGCTAGCCCCCCCTACGAGCAGTACTTC. Translated: CASSLVASPPYEQYF.

The genes are TRBV3-1 (or the pseudogene TRBV3-2) and TRBJ1-2, with 8 bases fitting TRBD1. The V segment lost 0 bases and the J segment 4 bases; nucleotides outside the gene matches: 4. Germline V gives CDR1 LGHDT, CDR2 YNNKEL (reference sequence). This CDR3 is 15 amino acids long. The CDR3 DNA follows: TGTGCCAGCAGCCAAGACAGGGGGCTAGTCTATGGCTACACCTTC. It is translated as CASSQDRGLVYGYTF.

The rearrangement joins TRBV7-2 to TRBJ1-4, with D possibly matching TRBD1 (6 bases). With 7 bases removed from V and 0 bases from J, the gap between germline ends came to 15 bases. The CDR3 consists of 16 residues. CDR1 and CDR2 from the germline V gene are SGHTA and FQGNSA. The CDR3 DNA is TGTGCCAGCACCCCGGACAGATACTCAACTAATGAAAAACTGTTTTTT. This encodes CASTPDRYSTNEKLFF.

The J gene is TRBJ2-2, the V gene TRBV6-5; 8 bases are shared with TRBD1. With V trimmed by 9 bases and J by 6 bases, 9 bases remained unmatched. This CDR3 has 14 residues. Germline values: CDR1 MNHEY, CDR2 SVGAGI. CDR3: CASTTGVNAGELFF. Here the CDR3 DNA reads TGTGCCAGTACGACAGGGGTTAATGCCGGGGAGCTGTTTTTT.

The chain employs TRBV10-2 and TRBJ1-4, with 11 nucleotides matching TRBD1. Germline V lookup: CDR1 WSHSY, CDR2 SAAADI. The CDR3 length is 13 residues. Losses at the gene ends were 8 bases for V and 5 bases for J; bases not matched to a gene: 1. CDR3 region: CASGTGGNEKLFF. CDR3 coding DNA: TGCGCCAGCGGGACAGGGGGAAATGAAAAACTGTTTTTT.

The V and J genes are TRBV29-1 and TRBJ1-2; D gene unclear. The ends were cut back, 4 bases at V and 4 bases at J, with 7 bases in the middle. CDR1 is SQVTM, CDR2 ANQGSEA, per germline. This CDR3 has 11 residues. The CDR3 region is CSVGESYGYTF. The CDR3 nucleotides read TGCAGCGTTGGGGAGAGCTATGGCTACACCTTC.

V usage is TRBV6-2 or TRBV6-3 and J usage is TRBJ2-4, with D possibly being TRBD1 (6 bases). Germline lookup yields CDR1 MNHEY and CDR2 SVGEGT. The CDR3 is made up of 13 amino acids. The V and J ends lost 5 bases and 6 bases respectively, with 11 bases between them. CDR3 nucleotides: TGTGCCAGCAGTAATGACAGGTTAAACATTCAGTACTTC. This encodes CASSNDRLNIQYF.

This clone has a handful of counts. J is TRBJ1-6 and V is TRBV19; tentatively, D is TRBD1 (5 bases). Germline V CDR1 and CDR2: LNHDA, SQIVND (reference sequence). V was cut by 5 bases and J by 6 bases, with 23 bases left in between. CDR3 length equals 18 residues. This chain's CDR3 is CASSPTGKALRINSPLHF. The CDR3 nucleotides are TGTGCCAGTAGTCCCACAGGAAAAGCCCTCCGTATTAATTCACCCCTCCACTTT.

The CDR3 DNA follows: TGTGCCAGCAGTCGTACCCCCAGTAACGAGCAGTACTTC. Its translation: CASSRTPSNEQYF. The chain joins TRBV5-6 to TRBJ2-7, with D unresolved. The CDR3 has 13 amino acids. Trimming removed 5 bases at V and 5 bases at J, with 14 bases between. Looked up from germline, CDR1 is SGHDT and CDR2 is YYEEEE.

This clone was seen just once. This chain joins TRBV9 and TRBJ1-5; no reliable D call. The CDR3 consists of 16 residues. The V gene lost 4 bases and the J gene lost 3 bases, with 17 bases spanning the gap. CDR1 and CDR2 (germline): SGDLS, YYNGEE. CDR3 nucleotides: TGTGCCAGCAGCCGGGATGGCAGGCTTGACAATCAGCCCCAGCATTTT. Amino acid sequence: CASSRDGRLDNQPQHF.

V usage is TRBV2 and J usage is TRBJ2-7; 7 bases are shared with TRBD1. The CDR3 extends over 14 amino acids. V lost 4 bases to trimming and J lost 2 bases; unmatched junction nucleotides: 5. Germline V gene lookup returns CDR1 SNHLY and CDR2 FYNNEI. The DNA for the CDR3 is TGTGCCAGCAGTGTAAGGACAGGTCCCTACGAGCAGTACTTC. Its protein is CASSVRTGPYEQYF.

The chain links TRBV18 to TRBJ2-1, with 7 nucleotides matching TRBD2. Germline values: CDR1 KGHSH, CDR2 LQKENI. The CDR3 is made up of 14 amino acids. V shed 2 bases, J shed 6 bases, and the junction held 4 bases outside the gene matches. The CDR3 bases are TGTGCCAGCTCACCAGGCGGGAGAGTCAATGAGCAGTTCTTC. This codes for CASSPGGRVNEQFF.

The V gene is TRBV7-2, the J gene TRBJ2-3, with TRBD2 matching 11 bases. Germline V CDR1 and CDR2: SGHTA, FQGNSA. The V gene end was trimmed by 5 bases and the J gene end by 5 bases; junction bases not matched to a gene: 15. The CDR3 covers 18 residues. The CDR3 nucleotides read TGTGCCAGCAGCCCTATGGGCACAATAGCGGGGGGGCGAGATACGCAGTATTTT. Amino acid sequence: CASSPMGTIAGGRDTQYF. The full variable domain, with the rest looked up from reference TRBV7-2 and TRBJ2-3, is GAGVSQSPSNKVTEKGKDVELRCDPISGHTALYWYRQSLGQGLEFLIYFQGNSAPDKSGLPSDRFSAERTGGSVSTLTIQRTQQEDSAVYLCASSPMGTIAGGRDTQYFGPGTRLTVL.

The rearrangement links TRBV9 to TRBJ2-7; 11 bases map to TRBD2. Germline lookup yields CDR1 SGDLS and CDR2 YYNGEE. With 4 bases clipped from V and 6 bases from J, the junction kept 9 bases outside the gene matches. There are 15 residues in the CDR3. The chain's CDR3 is CASSLLSGTSGEQYF. CDR3 nucleotides: TGTGCCAGCAGCTTATTATCCGGGACTAGCGGCGAGCAGTACTTC. The complete variable domain, with remaining parts taken from reference TRBV9 and TRBJ2-7, reads DSGVTQTPKHLITATGQRVTLRCSPRSGDLSVYWYQQSLDQGLQFLIQYYNGEERAKGNILERFSAQQFPDLHSELNLSSLELGDSALYFCASSLLSGTSGEQYFGPGTRLTVT.

This chain connects TRBV7-9 to TRBJ2-7, with D tentatively TRBD2 (6 bases). V lost 5 bases and J 5 bases, leaving 13 bases between the germline ends. CDR3 size: 13 residues. Germline-derived CDR1 and CDR2 are SEHNR and FQNEAQ (reference sequence). In DNA form, the CDR3 reads TGTGCCAGCAGCGGAGGGGCCCGAGACGAGCAGTACTTC. It is translated as CASSGGARDEQYF.

The chain couples TRBV30 to TRBJ1-5, with 7 bases aligning to TRBD1. Germline values: CDR1 GTSNPN, CDR2 SVGIG (reference sequence). Germline trimming cut 1 base from V and 11 bases from J; bases unmatched to any gene: 14. The CDR3 is 15 residues long. This chain's CDR3 is CAWSARRTGDPAQHF. The CDR3 region has the DNA TGTGCCTGGAGTGCAAGAAGAACAGGGGATCCAGCCCAGCATTTT.

This clone was observed a single time. In DNA, the CDR3 is TGTGCCAGCAGCCCTCACGGGAACGAGCAGTACTTC. Translation gives CASSPHGNEQYF. The chain combines TRBV7-8 with TRBJ2-7; TRBD2 might be the D (5 bases). From germline, CDR1 is SGHVS and CDR2 FQNEAQ. The V gene lost 5 bases and the J gene lost 5 bases, with 10 bases spanning the gap. The CDR3 covers 12 residues.

This chain joins TRBV30 and TRBJ2-4; tentatively, D is TRBD2 (7 bases). Per germline, CDR1 GTSNPN and CDR2 SVGIG (reference sequence). The ends were cut back, 0 bases at V and 13 bases at J, with 16 bases in the middle. The CDR3 is 13 residues long. This chain's CDR3 is CAWSVRAGEGQYF. CDR3 DNA sequence: TGTGCCTGGAGTGTAAGGGCAGGGGAGGGGCAGTACTTC.

In this sample, this clone turned up once. The V gene is TRBV7-9, the J gene TRBJ2-3; weak D call: TRBD2 (5 bases). Looked up from germline, CDR1 is SEHNR and CDR2 is FQNEAQ (reference sequence). Trimming took 5 bases from V and 0 from J, leaving 12 bases between them. The CDR3 covers 15 residues. The CDR3 DNA reads TGTGCCAGCAGCATAACGGGCGGGAGCACAGATACGCAGTATTTT. This translates into CASSITGGSTDTQYF.

This clone was found once. V is TRBV30 and J is TRBJ1-1, with no clear D. The CDR3 has 16 amino acids. Per germline, CDR1 GTSNPN and CDR2 SVGIG (reference sequence). Trimming took off 0 bases at V and 0 bases at J, with 14 bases between the two ends. CDR3 DNA: TGTGCCTGGAGTGTACCTAAGTCAGGCTTGAACACTGAAGCTTTCTTT. It translates to CAWSVPKSGLNTEAFF.

The chain employs TRBV7-6 and TRBJ2-5; 12 bases are shared with TRBD2. J was trimmed by 5 bases and V by 4 bases; bases with no gene match: 17. Germline loops: CDR1 SGHVS, CDR2 FNYEAQ. The length of the CDR3 is 19 residues. CDR3 residues: CASSSIPHLAGGPGETQYF. The CDR3 DNA sequence: TGTGCCAGCAGCTCGATCCCACATCTAGCGGGAGGGCCGGGGGAGACCCAGTACTTC.

The chain combines TRBV3-1 (or the pseudogene TRBV3-2) with TRBJ2-1, with a tentative D call TRBD1 (6 bases). This CDR3 contains 15 residues. V was shortened by 2 bases and J by 9 bases, with 17 bases between the two germline ends. Germline lookup yields CDR1 LGHDT and CDR2 YNNKEL (reference sequence). CDR3 sequence: CASSQILLRGGEQFF. The CDR3 nucleotides are TGTGCCAGCAGCCAAATCCTTCTCAGGGGCGGTGAGCAGTTCTTC.

This clone was detected only once. V is TRBV3-1 (or the pseudogene TRBV3-2) and J is TRBJ2-1; TRBD1 aligns across 7 bases. After removal of 4 bases from V and 4 bases from J, the junction contained 13 bases not matched to a gene. The CDR3 runs to 17 residues. CDR1 is LGHDT, CDR2 YNNKEL, per germline (reference sequence). CDR3 sequence (DNA): TGTGCCAGCAGCCCCCTGGGTATGGCAGGGGGATACAATGAGCAGTTCTTC. It encodes CASSPLGMAGGYNEQFF.

The chain employs TRBV15 and TRBJ2-7; perhaps TRBD1 as D (5 bases). The V end was cut by 1 base, the J end by 8 bases, with 12 bases between. Germline V gene sequence: CDR1 LNHNV, CDR2 YYDKDF (reference sequence). The CDR3 contains 13 residues. CDR3 region: CATSRVQVAQQYF. The CDR3 DNA sequence: TGTGCCACCAGCAGAGTACAGGTCGCTCAGCAGTACTTC.